The next 10 T cell receptor beta chains were all read from a single sample in a study of T cell responses to AZD1222 COVID-19 vaccine. The table came from immunoSEQ multiplex PCR; TCRdb's copy has only in-frame clones and leaves some out. The repertoire has about 26,000 clones, 88% of them found once; the top ten carry less than 3%. Sequencing used peripheral blood, obtained 28 days after the second AZD1222 dose. The receptors come from an adult who received the AZD1222 COVID-19 vaccine.

J is TRBJ1-6 and V is TRBV5-5; D remains unclear. This CDR3 region has 15 residues. Trimming took off 0 bases at V and 8 bases at J, with 12 bases between the two ends. Germline V CDR1 and CDR2: SGHKS, YYEKEE (reference sequence). The CDR3 loop is CASSLVGQQDSPLHF. The CDR3 region has the DNA TGTGCCAGCAGCTTGGTCGGCCAGCAAGATTCACCCCTCCACTTT.

The V gene is TRBV15, the J gene TRBJ1-5; no clear D gene. The CDR3 runs 12 residues. Germline V gene sequence: CDR1 LNHNV, CDR2 YYDKDF (reference sequence). V lost 0 bases to trimming and J lost 3 bases, with 0 bases between them. The DNA for the CDR3 is TGTGCCACCAGCAGAGACAATCAGCCCCAGCATTTT. Translation: CATSRDNQPQHF.

The CDR3 here is CAISVGNFQRAGANVLTF. CDR3 in DNA: TGTGCCATCAGTGTCGGTAATTTTCAGAGGGCGGGGGCCAACGTCCTGACTTTC. The chain has TRBV10-3 and TRBJ2-6; tentative D call: TRBD2 (5 bases). V dropped 4 bases and J dropped 4 bases, with 20 bases sitting between them. Germline V gene sequence: CDR1 ENHRY, CDR2 SYGVKD. The CDR3 loop spans 18 amino acids.

The chain is built from TRBV11-2 and TRBJ2-2; TRBD1 agrees at 9 bases. CDR1 is SGHAT, CDR2 FQNNGV, per germline. V lost 2 bases and J lost 4; bases outside the gene matches: 5. The CDR3 covers 16 residues. In DNA, the CDR3 is TGTGCCAGCAGCTTACAGGGACAGGGTATCACCGGGGAGCTGTTTTTT. As protein: CASSLQGQGITGELFF.

J is TRBJ2-3 and V is TRBV9, with D perhaps matching TRBD2 (7 bases). With 0 bases removed from V and 1 base from J, the gap between germline ends came to 9 bases. This CDR3 is built from 15 residues. Per germline, CDR1 SGDLS and CDR2 YYNGEE. This CDR3 is CASSVAGGGTDTQYF. The CDR3 DNA follows: TGTGCCAGCAGCGTAGCGGGGGGCGGCACAGATACGCAGTATTTT.

V and J are TRBV6-2 or TRBV6-3 and TRBJ2-5; TRBD1 might be the D (5 bases). Between the trimmed V and J ends, which lost 5 bases and 4 bases, there was a span of 5 bases. CDR3 length: 11 residues. Germline assignment: CDR1 MNHEY and CDR2 SVGEGT. CDR3 loop: CASSQGETQYF. In DNA, the CDR3 is TGTGCCAGCAGTCAGGGAGAGACCCAGTACTTC.

Regarding this clone: Sequence at one end of the junction differs from germline and may be a read error. The rearrangement uses TRBV27 and TRBJ2-7, with a weak D call TRBD1 (6 bases). The CDR3 length is 12 residues. Germline CDR1 and CDR2: MNHEY and SMNVEV (reference sequence). The CDR3 nucleotides are TGTGCCAGCAGCTTATGGGGGCACGAGCAGTACTTC. Amino acid sequence: CASSLWGHEQYF.

This chain connects TRBV7-2 to TRBJ1-4, with 10 bases lining up with TRBD1. Germline CDR1 and CDR2: SGHTA and FQGNSA. Losses at the gene ends were 5 bases for V and 7 bases for J; bases not matched to a gene: 7. The CDR3 is 15 residues long. CDR3 coding DNA: TGTGCCAGCAGCGAATGGACAGGGGGAGGTGAAAAACTGTTTTTT. It encodes CASSEWTGGGEKLFF.

This clone was observed a handful of times. The gene calls are TRBV7-2 and TRBJ2-7; 13 bases agree with TRBD2. The CDR3 extends over 14 amino acids. J gave up 4 bases and V 6 bases, and 3 bases lay outside the gene matches. The germline V gene encodes CDR1 SGHTA and CDR2 FQGNSA. The CDR3 nucleotides read TGTGCCAGCAGTATGACTAGCGGGGGGTACGAGCAGTACTTC. It encodes CASSMTSGGYEQYF.

The rearrangement joins TRBV5-1 to TRBJ1-1; 12 bases are a match to TRBD1. CDR3 size: 17 residues. Germline loops: CDR1 SGHRS, CDR2 YFSETQ. V shed 3 bases and J 7 bases; nucleotides not matched to a gene: 13. The CDR3 bases are TGCGCCAGCAGCTCACAACCGGGACAGGGGGCGAGTGGTGAAGCTTTCTTT. Translated: CASSSQPGQGASGEAFF.